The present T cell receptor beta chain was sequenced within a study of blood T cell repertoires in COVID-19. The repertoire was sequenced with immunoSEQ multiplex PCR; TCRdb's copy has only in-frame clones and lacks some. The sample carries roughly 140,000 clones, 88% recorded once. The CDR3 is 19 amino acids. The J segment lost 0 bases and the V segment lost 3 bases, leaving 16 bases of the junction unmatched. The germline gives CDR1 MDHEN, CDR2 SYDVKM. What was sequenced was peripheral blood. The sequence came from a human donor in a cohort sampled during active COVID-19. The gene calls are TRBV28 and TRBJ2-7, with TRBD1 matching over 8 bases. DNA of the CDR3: TGTGCCAGCAGTTTTTATTCTTCAGGGGGGACAGGTAGCTCCTACGAGCAGTACTTC. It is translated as CASSFYSSGGTGSSYEQYF.